These T cell receptor beta chains were read from a single sample in a study of blood T cell repertoires in COVID-19. Clones were sequenced by immunoSEQ multiplex PCR, and TCRdb holds only the in-frame ones, with some missing. The table includes approximately 260,000 clones, roughly 89% detected once. Sample: peripheral blood. The receptor set was obtained from a woman aged 40-49 years who had recovered from COVID-19. Each CDR3 is given with its conserved first and last residue. D genes are given only for firm matches. Some rows have no size entry. The others give once, few or many, or a class for an expanded clone.

12	TRBD1	-	TRBJ1-1	TRBV28	TGTGCCAGCAGCTATGACAGGGGTGAAGCTTTCTTT	CASSYDRGEAFF
12	-	-	TRBJ1-5	TRBV12-3/TRBV12-4	TGTGCCAGCAGGGGCAGCAATCAGCCCCAGCATTTT	CASRGSNQPQHF
17	-	-	TRBJ1-5	TRBV2	TGTGCCAGCAGTGAAGGAACACAGGGCCGGAGCAATCAGCCCCAGCATTTT	CASSEGTQGRSNQPQHF
11	-	-	TRBJ1-3	TRBV9	TGTGCCAGCAGTTCCTCCCGGGGCATATATTTT	CASSSSRGIYF
15	TRBD2	-	TRBJ2-1	TRBV6-4	TGTGCCAGCAGTTTAGCGGGGGACCCCTACAATGAGCAGTTCTTC	CASSLAGDPYNEQFF
15	-	-	TRBJ2-2	TRBV15	TGTGCCACCAGCTCCGCTATTGGTGGCACCGGGGAGCTGTTTTTT	CATSSAIGGTGELFF
13	TRBD1	few	TRBJ2-7	TRBV2	TGTGCCAGCAGACAGGGGGCCCCCTACGAGCAGTACTTC	CASRQGAPYEQYF
16	-	-	TRBJ2-6	TRBV15	TGTGCCACCAGCAGGACTGCCAGCTCTGGGGCCAACGTCCTGACTTTC	CATSRTASSGANVLTF
13	-	-	TRBJ1-5	TRBV18	TGTGCCAGCTCACCACTATCCAATCAGCCCCAGCATTTT	CASSPLSNQPQHF
9	-	once	TRBJ1-1	TRBV21-1	TGTGCCAGCACCCTAGAAGCTTTCTTT	CASTLEAFF
16	TRBD2	once	TRBJ2-2	TRBV10-2	TGCGCCAGCCTTGGACTAGCGGGAGTGAGCACCGGGGAGCTGTTTTTT	CASLGLAGVSTGELFF
13	TRBD1	-	TRBJ1-2	TRBV19	TGTGCCAGTAGTATGGGACAGGGGGCGCGTGGAACCTTC	CASSMGQGARGTF
14	-	-	TRBJ2-3	TRBV5-4	TGTGCCAGCAGCTTGGGAGGGAGCACAGATACGCAGTATTTT	CASSLGGSTDTQYF
14	TRBD2	-	TRBJ2-5	TRBV5-1	TGCGCCAGCAGCTTTAGCGGGAGGGGAGAGACCCAGTACTTC	CASSFSGRGETQYF
11	-	-	TRBJ2-3	TRBV27	TGTGCCAGCACGGAGTATGATACGCAGTATTTT	CASTEYDTQYF
16	-	-	TRBJ2-2	TRBV7-9	TGTGCCAGCAGCTTACCAACAGGACAAAACACCGGGGAGCTGTTTTTT	CASSLPTGQNTGELFF
13	-	-	TRBJ1-5	TRBV19	TGTGCCAGTAGTATAGGGGGGGATCAGCCCCAGCATTTT	CASSIGGDQPQHF
15	TRBD1	-	TRBJ1-4	TRBV2	TGTGCCAGCAGTGGGCAGGGACAGGAGAATGAAAAACTGTTTTTT	CASSGQGQENEKLFF
11	-	-	TRBJ1-1	TRBV6-5	TGTGCCAGCAGGACTGGGTCGTTAGCTTTCTTT	CASRTGSLAFF
13	-	-	TRBJ2-1	TRBV29-1	TGCAGCGTTGAACAGGTTCGAGACAATGAGCAGTTCTTC	CSVEQVRDNEQFF
12	-	-	TRBJ2-7	TRBV15	TGTGCCACCAGCAGAGATTTCGGGGGAAAGCACTTC	CATSRDFGGKHF
15	TRBD1	-	TRBJ2-3	TRBV5-5	TGTGCCAGCAGCCGAGGGGGCACGAGCACAGATACGCAGTATTTT	CASSRGGTSTDTQYF
14	-	-	TRBJ1-5	TRBV10-2	TGCGCCAGCAGTGAGTCTGCCCAGAATCAGCCCCAGCATTTT	CASSESAQNQPQHF
15	TRBD2	-	TRBJ2-3	TRBV19	TGTGCCAGCACATCTAGCGGAGGATTCGCAGATACGCAGTATTTT	CASTSSGGFADTQYF
16	TRBD1	-	TRBJ2-7	TRBV2	TGTGCCAGCAACCGCGAGCCGGGACAGGGCAGCTACGAGCAGTACTTC	CASNREPGQGSYEQYF
15	TRBD1	-	TRBJ2-7	TRBV28	TGTGCCAGCATCAATGGACAGGGGGGCGTCAACGAGCAGTACTTC	CASINGQGGVNEQYF
17	-	-	TRBJ2-6	TRBV6-1	TGTGCCAGCAGTGAAGTTGGTTTCGCAGCTGGGGCCAACGTCCTGACTTTC	CASSEVGFAAGANVLTF